The T cell receptor beta chain under discussion was sequenced for a study of T cells in Graves' hyperthyroidism and ophthalmopathy. Study-level points and caveats: Peripheral blood also featured most of the thyroid clonotypes expanded above 0.001.

Researchers amplified the TCR beta CDR3 regions from RNA transcripts. TCR CDR3 regions were first amplified by RT-PCR with HTBI primers. TCRdb re-called the multiplex PCR reads through MiXCR, storing one row per CDR3 protein. The table shows roughly 500,000 distinct CDR3 sequences, with about 16% occurring only once. Duration under 3 months, a NOSPECS grade of at least 4, and a Clinical Activity Score of at least 3 characterized the ophthalmopathy patients. Diagnosis relied on clinical symptoms, serum thyroxine and TRAb, thyroid ultrasound and orbital computed tomography. From around 11 ml of fresh peripheral blood, PBMCs were isolated. Concerning this clonotype: The antigen is not known.

The sequence was obtained from a woman aged 25 to 39 with Graves' ophthalmopathy. The sample was blood.

The CDR3 here is CASIISRDRRHINYGYTF. In DNA, the CDR3 is TGCGCCAGCATTATTAGCCGGGACAGAAGACATATTAACTATGGCTACACCTTC. This chain links TRBV4-3 with TRBJ1-2, with 7 bases aligning to TRBD1. The length of the CDR3 is 18 residues. Germline assignment: CDR1 LGHNA and CDR2 YSLEER. The V and J ends lost 7 bases and 1 base, in that order; junction bases with no gene match: 18.